This TCR beta chain comes out of a study of blood T cells in healthy people across ages. This clonotype came up a few times. With a J-beta primer mix and a sample-barcoded 5' primer, a second PCR ran about 7 to 12 cycles. TCRdb re-called the 5' RACE reads through MiXCR, storing one row per CDR3 protein. This sample carries roughly 640,000 distinct CDR3 sequences, about 30% of them seen once, and the ten largest clones take 15% to 17%. Sequencing was carried out using blood. The TCR was taken from a woman of 80 years or more in good health.

The CDR3 DNA sequence: TGTGCCAGCAGCTTAGGTTTACCGGGGGAAAAACTGTTTTTT. Translating gives CASSLGLPGEKLFF. This chain links TRBV7-6 with TRBJ1-4; unclear D gene. Trimming cost V 1 base and J 8 bases, with 11 bases left between them. The CDR3 is 14 residues long. Germline CDR1 is SGHVS and CDR2 is FNYEAQ.